This TCR beta chain was sequenced during a study of human T cells and chemical hapten exposure. Study-level information: A 2 cm by 2 cm inner upper arm patch received 2% DPC for sensitization.

This clonotype came up many times. Its antigen is undetermined. Time point of the sample: patch test 3, about 24 weeks after DPC sensitization. Indicated treatment: therapeutic diphenylcyclopropenone sensitization with weekly scalp DPC. Phlebotomy was performed prior to application of every patch test. Study results and limitations: All donors were alopecia patients, so their immunity may differ from that of healthy people.

One entry per CDR3 protein results from TCRdb running MiXCR on the RACE reads. The data hold about 84,000 distinct CDR3 sequences, with 10% to 13% observed a single time. Sequencing was performed on whole blood, taken in connection with sensitization to the hapten diphenylcyclopropenone (DPC). This sequence originates from a woman in her forties or fifties with alopecia areata. Some clones in this sample may be carry-over from other donors' samples.

CDR3 in amino acids: CSVGPGTYEQYF. Here the CDR3 DNA reads TGCAGCGTTGGACCAGGGACCTACGAGCAGTACTTC. The chain combines TRBV29-1 with TRBJ2-7, with D perhaps matching TRBD1 (5 bases). Germline CDR1 is SQVTM and CDR2 is ANQGSEA. This CDR3 is 12 amino acids long. V lost 4 bases and J lost 2, with 9 bases in between.